Sequencing of this T cell receptor (beta chain) was carried out in a study of cytomegalovirus exposure and HLA in healthy donors. Findings and caveats of the study: Using a false discovery rate of 0.05, a later analysis showed that 16,951 TCR beta sequences were associated with HLA alleles. Roughly even sequencing depth across donors was the assumption behind the presence/absence analyses. As a later analysis showed, a missense DCLRE1C variant was linked to trimming of TCR beta V- and J-genes.

Trimming pared 3 bases from V and 3 bases from J, leaving 14 bases between. Germline V CDR1 and CDR2: KGHSH, LQKENI. The CDR3 contains 15 residues. PCR involved 60 Vbeta and 13 Jbeta primers. Method: immunoSEQ multiplex PCR; TCRdb's copy keeps in-frame clones and lacks some. The top ten hold nearly 8.5% of the sample, which has roughly 120,000 clones, about two thirds seen once. Notes on this clone: The antigen is undetermined.

The gene calls are TRBV18 and TRBJ1-1; perhaps TRBD1 as D (6 bases). The receptor was derived from a woman aged 40 to 50 in good health and CMV-seropositive. The material sequenced was PBMCs. This CDR3 reads CASSPLTGFDTEAFF. DNA for the CDR3: TGTGCCAGCTCACCCCTTACAGGGTTCGACACTGAAGCTTTCTTT.